This T cell receptor (beta chain) was recovered during a study of cytomegalovirus exposure and HLA in healthy donors. Germline CDR1 is LNHDA and CDR2 is SQIVND (reference sequence). Trimming left V 4 bases short and J 1 base short, with 13 bases between. The CDR3 spans 15 residues. Study-wide points: For TCR beta chains, V- and J-gene trimming was later linked to a missense DCLRE1C variant.

The table lists this clone with a count of one. The antigen remains unidentified. 60 Vbeta and 13 Jbeta primers were used in PCR. Produced via immunoSEQ multiplex PCR; TCRdb's table is partial and in-frame only. The repertoire consists of 210,000 or so clones, with around 84% occurring once and the leading ten covering about 0.25%. V gene TRBV19 combines with J gene TRBJ1-1; a weak D match, TRBD1 (5 bases). The receptor comes from a girl aged 2-10 years in good health and CMV-seronegative. What was sequenced was PBMCs. The CDR3 DNA reads TGTGCCAGTAGTAAAGTCAGGACACAGAACACTGAAGCTTTCTTT. It is translated as CASSKVRTQNTEAFF.